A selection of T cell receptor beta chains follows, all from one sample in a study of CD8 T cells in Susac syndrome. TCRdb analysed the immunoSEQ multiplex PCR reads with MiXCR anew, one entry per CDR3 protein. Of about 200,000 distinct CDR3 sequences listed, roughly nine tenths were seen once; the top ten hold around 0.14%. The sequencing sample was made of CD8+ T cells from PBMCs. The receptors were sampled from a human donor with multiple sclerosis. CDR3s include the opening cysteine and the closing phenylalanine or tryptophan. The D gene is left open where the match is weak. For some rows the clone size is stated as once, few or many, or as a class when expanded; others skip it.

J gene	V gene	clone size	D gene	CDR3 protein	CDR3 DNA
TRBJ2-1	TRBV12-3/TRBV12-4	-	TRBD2	CASSGESYNEQFF	TGTGCCAGTAGCGGGGAATCCTACAATGAGCAGTTCTTC
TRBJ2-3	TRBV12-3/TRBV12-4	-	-	CASSSNPYTQYF	TGTGCCAGCAGTTCGAACCCGTATACGCAGTATTTT
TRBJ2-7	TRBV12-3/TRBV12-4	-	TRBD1	CASSPPGQQHQQYF	TGTGCCAGCAGTCCTCCGGGACAGCAGCACCAGCAGTACTTC
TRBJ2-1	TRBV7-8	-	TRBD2	CASTTLGGMASEQFF	TGTGCCAGTACAACGTTGGGGGGGATGGCTAGTGAGCAGTTCTTC
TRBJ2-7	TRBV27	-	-	CASSLSRRALDYEQYF	TGTGCCAGCAGTTTATCGAGGAGGGCCTTGGACTACGAGCAGTACTTC
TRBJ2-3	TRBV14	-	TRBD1	CASSPTGFNTDTQYF	TGTGCCAGCAGCCCGACAGGGTTCAACACAGATACGCAGTATTTT
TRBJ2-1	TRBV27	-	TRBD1	CASSATGTGFWYEQFF	TGTGCCAGCTCAGCGACCGGGACAGGGTTTTGGTATGAGCAGTTCTTC
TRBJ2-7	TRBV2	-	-	CASRSGHHEQYF	TGTGCCAGCCGATCGGGACACCACGAGCAGTACTTC
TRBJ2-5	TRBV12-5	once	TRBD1	CASGLGSLGQQETQYF	TGTGCTAGTGGTTTGGGGTCTTTGGGACAGCAAGAGACCCAGTACTTC
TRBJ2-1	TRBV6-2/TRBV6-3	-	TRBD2	CASLRLTSGRAMEQFF	TGTGCCAGCCTCCGGTTAACTAGCGGGAGGGCCATGGAGCAGTTCTTC
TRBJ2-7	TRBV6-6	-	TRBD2	CASSYSVAGTRYEQYF	TGTGCCAGCAGTTACTCGGTTGCCGGGACTAGATACGAGCAGTACTTC
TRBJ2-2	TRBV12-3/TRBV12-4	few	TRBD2	CASSSGLAGQLFF	TGTGCCAGCAGTTCGGGACTAGCGGGGCAGCTGTTTTTT
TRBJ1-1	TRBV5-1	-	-	CASSLDRLGTEAFF	TGCGCCAGCAGCCTCGACAGGTTGGGCACTGAAGCTTTCTTT
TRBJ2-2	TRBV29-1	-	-	CSVEAPERWGTGELFF	TGCAGCGTTGAAGCTCCTGAGCGGTGGGGGACCGGGGAGCTGTTTTTT
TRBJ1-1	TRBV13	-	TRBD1	CASSAVGQGMTEAFF	TGTGCCAGCAGCGCGGTGGGACAGGGGATGACTGAAGCTTTCTTT
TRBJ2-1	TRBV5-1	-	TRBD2	CASSLYAGASDEQFF	TGCGCCAGCAGCTTATATGCGGGAGCCAGCGATGAGCAGTTCTTC
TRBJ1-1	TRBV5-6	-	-	CASSILRGNTEAFF	TGTGCCAGCAGCATCCTACGGGGAAACACTGAAGCTTTCTTT
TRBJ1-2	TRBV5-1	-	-	CASSLGNGYTF	TGCGCCAGCAGCTTGGGTAATGGCTACACCTTC
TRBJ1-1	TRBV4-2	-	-	CASSQEALASGEAFF	TGTGCCAGCAGCCAAGAGGCCCTGGCTTCAGGTGAAGCTTTCTTT
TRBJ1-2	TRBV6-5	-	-	CASSYSQAAGYGYTF	TGTGCCAGCAGTTACTCGCAGGCCGCGGGGTATGGCTACACCTTC
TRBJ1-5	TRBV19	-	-	CASSITTNQPQHF	TGTGCCAGTAGTATTACCACGAATCAGCCCCAGCATTTT
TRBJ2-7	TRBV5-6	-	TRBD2	CASSFGLADYEQYF	TGTGCCAGCAGCTTCGGGCTAGCGGACTACGAGCAGTACTTC
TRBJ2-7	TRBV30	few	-	CAWSVASGPYEQYF	TGTGCCTGGAGTGTTGCCAGCGGACCCTACGAGCAGTACTTC
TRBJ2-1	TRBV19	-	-	CASSQGLRKYNEQFF	TGTGCCAGTAGCCAGGGACTCCGAAAATACAATGAGCAGTTCTTC
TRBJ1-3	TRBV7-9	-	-	CASSPSGRDRRGNTIYF	TGTGCCAGCAGCCCCAGCGGGAGGGACCGACGAGGAAACACCATATATTTT
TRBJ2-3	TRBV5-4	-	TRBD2	CASSGAGGPYTQYF	TGTGCCAGCAGCGGAGCGGGAGGGCCCTATACGCAGTATTTT
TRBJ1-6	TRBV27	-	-	CASSPSGNSPLHF	TGTGCCAGCAGTCCCTCGGGGAATTCACCCCTCCACTTT
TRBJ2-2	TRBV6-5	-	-	CASSYGTENANTGELFF	TGTGCCAGCAGTTACGGGACGGAGAACGCGAACACCGGGGAGCTGTTTTTT
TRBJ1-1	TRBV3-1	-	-	CASSPWGRADFTEAFF	TGTGCCAGCAGCCCGTGGGGGCGGGCGGATTTCACTGAAGCTTTCTTT
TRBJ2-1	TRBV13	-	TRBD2	CASTLIGGGGNEQFF	TGTGCCAGCACCCTAATAGGTGGGGGGGGGAATGAGCAGTTCTTC
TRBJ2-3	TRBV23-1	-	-	CASSQSPRESTDTQYF	TGCGCCAGCAGTCAATCCCCCAGGGAGTCCACAGATACGCAGTATTTT
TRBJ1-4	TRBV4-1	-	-	CASSPLGMDEKLFF	TGCGCCAGCAGCCCCCTCGGGATGGATGAAAAACTGTTTTTT
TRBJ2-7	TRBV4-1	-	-	CASSLNTGNEQYF	TGCGCCAGCAGCCTCAATACTGGGAACGAGCAGTACTTC
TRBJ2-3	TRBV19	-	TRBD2	CASTGAGGAVDTQYF	TGTGCCAGTACGGGAGCGGGGGGGGCGGTAGATACGCAGTATTTT
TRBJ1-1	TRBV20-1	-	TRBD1	CSAPPGQGDTEAFF	TGCAGTGCTCCCCCGGGACAGGGAGACACTGAAGCTTTCTTT
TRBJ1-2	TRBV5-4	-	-	CASFRTGLPGYTF	TGTGCCAGCTTTCGGACTGGTCTTCCGGGCTACACCTTC
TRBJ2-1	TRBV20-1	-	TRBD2	CSAMAPSGRVEGNEQFF	TGCAGTGCTATGGCGCCTAGCGGGAGGGTGGAAGGCAATGAGCAGTTCTTC
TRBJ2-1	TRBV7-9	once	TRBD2	CASSLGGGLVGSEQFF	TGTGCCAGCAGCTTAGGGGGGGGACTAGTGGGCTCTGAGCAGTTCTTC
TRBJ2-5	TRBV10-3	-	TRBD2	CAISDYEAGGPFETQYF	TGTGCCATCAGTGACTACGAAGCGGGGGGGCCGTTCGAGACCCAGTACTTC
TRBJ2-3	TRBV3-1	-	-	CASTHTDSTDTQYF	TGTGCCAGCACCCACACTGATAGCACAGATACGCAGTATTTT
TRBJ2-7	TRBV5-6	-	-	CASSFDPGGSYEQYF	TGTGCCAGCAGCTTTGATCCCGGCGGCTCCTACGAGCAGTACTTC
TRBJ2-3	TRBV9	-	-	CASSGNRGTDTQYF	TGTGCCAGCAGCGGGAACCGGGGCACAGATACGCAGTATTTT
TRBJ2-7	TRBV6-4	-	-	CASSVGPRFQRDEQYF	TGTGCCAGCAGTGTGGGACCCCGATTTCAAAGGGACGAGCAGTACTTC
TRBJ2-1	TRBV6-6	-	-	CATAPRPNEQFF	TGTGCCACCGCCCCCCGTCCGAATGAGCAGTTCTTC
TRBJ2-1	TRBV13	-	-	CASSSLGGEQFF	TGTGCCAGCAGCTCACTCGGGGGTGAGCAGTTCTTC
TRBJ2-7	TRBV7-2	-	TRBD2	CASSRPGSGFYEQYF	TGTGCCAGCAGCCGGCCGGGTAGCGGGTTCTACGAGCAGTACTTC
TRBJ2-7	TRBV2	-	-	CASTNRGVSYEQYF	TGTGCCAGCACCAACCGGGGAGTATCCTACGAGCAGTACTTC
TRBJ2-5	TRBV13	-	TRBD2	CASRKGGGNQETQYF	TGTGCCAGCAGAAAAGGCGGGGGTAACCAAGAGACCCAGTACTTC
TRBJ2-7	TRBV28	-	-	CASRVGREQYF	TGTGCCAGCAGGGTGGGAAGAGAGCAGTACTTC
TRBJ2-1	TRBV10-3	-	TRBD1	CAISESRSTGGFEQFF	TGTGCCATCAGTGAGTCCCGAAGCACAGGGGGCTTTGAGCAGTTCTTC
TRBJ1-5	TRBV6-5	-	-	CASRNPAEPLQHF	TGTGCCAGCAGAAACCCCGCGGAGCCCCTCCAGCATTTT